This TCR beta chain was found in a study of blood T cells in healthy people across ages. Study-level points and caveats: Per-million-T-cell TCR beta diversity fell roughly linearly with age.

Primers used in a second PCR of about 7 to 11 cycles were a sample-barcoded 5' primer and a J-beta primer mix. Each cDNA molecule, via a template-switch adaptor with 12 random nucleotides, was tagged. TCRdb ran MiXCR on the 5' RACE reads and lists one entry per CDR3 protein. This sample carries approximately 2,000,000 distinct CDR3 sequences, 39% of them seen once, and the ten largest clones take about 23%. Total RNA extraction produced at least 5.5 micrograms (per sample) for the study. About this clonotype itself: Its cognate antigen is unknown.

Sequences were obtained from blood. The clonotype comes from a human donor in good health.

Here the CDR3 DNA reads TGTGCCAGCAGGGATGACAGGAGGGCCTATGGCTACACCTTC. Its translation is CASRDDRRAYGYTF. The rearrangement links TRBV12-3 or TRBV12-4 to TRBJ1-2; possible D gene TRBD1, 6 bases. The CDR3 covers 14 residues. V lost 6 bases to trimming and J lost 4 bases, with 15 bases between them.